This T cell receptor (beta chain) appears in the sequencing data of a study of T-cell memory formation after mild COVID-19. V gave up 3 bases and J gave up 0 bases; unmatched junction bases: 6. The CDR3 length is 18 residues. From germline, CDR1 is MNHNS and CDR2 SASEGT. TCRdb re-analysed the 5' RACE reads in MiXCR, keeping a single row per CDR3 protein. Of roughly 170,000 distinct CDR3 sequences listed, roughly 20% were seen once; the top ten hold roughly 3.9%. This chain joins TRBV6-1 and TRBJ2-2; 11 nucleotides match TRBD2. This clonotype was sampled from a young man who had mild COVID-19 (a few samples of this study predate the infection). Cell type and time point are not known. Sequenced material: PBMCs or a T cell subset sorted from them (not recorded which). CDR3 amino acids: CASSETGLAAANTGELFF. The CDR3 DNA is TGTGCCAGCAGTGAGACGGGACTAGCGGCCGCGAACACCGGGGAGCTGTTTTTT.